This TCR beta chain derives from a study of T cells after posttransplantation cyclophosphamide (dated by TCRdb to 2016 to 2017). Background on the whole study: The study tracked T cell repertoire reconstitution by TRB sequencing after myeloablative bone marrow transplantation using posttransplantation cyclophosphamide as GVHD prophylaxis. Antigen receptor sequencing was done on samples from about 38 PTCy-treated patients and from roughly 15 related bone marrow donors of those patients. Blood from every one of the 34 PTCy patients who had 1-year posttransplant specimens underwent TRB sequencing. Up to 3 additional blood samples from 2 to 5.2 years after transplant were also TRB-sequenced in 3 patients, as was pretransplant blood from several patients. TRA and TRB clonality were tightly correlated in several samples, so subsequent TCR analyses focused on TRB only. Public TRB sequences were compared against a database of over 3,000 sequences linked to responses to pathogens, tumor antigens, self-antigens and alloantigens. General findings and caveats noted by the study authors: At 1-2 months, donor-recipient similarity was low but rose over the first year, and the later blood repertoires were often dominated by donor CD8+ memory clones. The TRB repertoires of T cells infiltrating skin or the GI tract showed only limited overlap with the TRB repertoires found in blood. Across the roughly 40 patients, TRB clonality was highly associated with recipient CMV seropositivity and CMV reactivation, and diversity with PTCy was similar to that in the CNI/methotrexate controls.

This clone was counted many times. What antigen it recognizes has not been identified. Base qualities are not provided; no much larger clone lies one nucleotide away. TRB sequencing used genomic DNA with the immunoSEQ assay at survey resolution or the hsTCRB kit. Per the source publication's procedure: Initial read processing used immunoSEQ software, and repertoire analyses used the LymphoSeq R package. For each TRB dataset, clonality was calculated as 1 minus normalized Shannon entropy, and the Gini coefficient was computed as well. Phenotypes of unsorted samples were inferred by mapping TRB sequences from sorted subsets of the recipient or donor onto the same recipient's unsorted samples. TCRdb took this table from immuneACCESS and kept in-frame rearrangements with V and J called. Such tables lack part of the clones; where checked against another copy, unresolved V genes explain under half of the gap, and the rest is unexplained. V, J and clone size are taken as reported in that table, and D and trimming were inferred from the DNA itself. The data for this sample show approximately 5,100 clones, each detected more than once. The top ten clones comprise under 30% of the sample.

According to the germline V gene, CDR1 reads ENHRY and CDR2 reads SYGVKD. Germline trimming amounts to 4 bases on V and 2 bases on J, with 10 as the count of junction bases outside the gene matches. The CDR3 holds 17 amino acids from the cysteine to the phenylalanine. Only CDR3 DNA remains: 51 bases, in frame from the first base. According to the study, the label for this sample's treatment or condition signals: high-dose cyclophosphamide on days +3 and +4 as single-agent GVHD prophylaxis. Busulfan and fludarabine conditioning, a related or unrelated marrow graft, and cyclophosphamide on days +3 and +4 were given to PTCy patients. PTCy-treated patients were drawn from a prospective multi-institutional clinical trial. Peripheral blood and bone marrow mononuclear cells were isolated by Ficoll-Hypaque density centrifugation and cryopreserved.

The TCR comes from a male patient in his sixties or seventies who received an allogeneic stem cell transplant from a related donor, was CMV-positive, and had acute GVHD only. After transplantation, some T cells may belong to the graft donor instead of the recipient. Sequencing used PBMCs, obtained 377 days after allogeneic stem cell transplant with posttransplant cyclophosphamide. Recombination connected TRBV10-3 to TRBJ2-5; 10 central bases correspond to TRBD1. The CDR3 region has the sequence CAISGSGTGVEQETQYF. DNA sequence: TGTGCCATCAGTGGATCCGGGACAGGGGTAGAGCAAGAGACCCAGTACTTC.